This TCR beta chain was identified in a study of OX40 agonist ivuxolimab in advanced cancers. Context from the whole study: Ivuxolimab was a fully human IgG2 agonistic monoclonal antibody targeting the costimulatory receptor OX40 (CD134). Intravenous ivuxolimab was administered to patients every 2 weeks at six dose levels: 0.01, 0.1, 0.3, 1.5, 3 and 10 mg/kg. Of the 50 or so patients in dose escalation, about 20 had hepatocellular carcinoma, about 15 had melanoma, 9 had renal cell carcinoma and 9 had head and neck cancer. In the dose-escalation cohort, roughly 80% of patients were male, and the mean age was roughly 60 years, with a range of about 23 to 80. Prior anti-PD-1, anti-PD-L1 or anti-CTLA-4 therapy was permitted, and checkpoint inhibitors had been received by about two fifths of dose-escalation patients. Partial responses occurred in three dose-escalation patients, of whom one had hepatocellular carcinoma and two had cutaneous melanoma. Peripheral TCRbeta sequencing aimed to test whether ivuxolimab altered TCR sequence diversity and caused clonal T-cell expansion. The monotherapy dose-escalation portion (N of about 52 patients) of the phase I ivuxolimab trial is reported in the paper.

V ends up 4 bases short and J 1 base short, with an unmatched junction base count of 11. The CDR3 runs 17 residues from the cysteine to the phenylalanine. Only CDR3 DNA remains: 51 bases, in frame from the first base. According to the germline V gene, CDR1 reads SGHDN and CDR2 reads FVKESK. Comments on this clone: Its antigen remains unidentified. One base away there is no much larger clone; base qualities are not given.

The trial excluded patients who had a history of autoimmune disease or who were on systemic immunosuppression. Peripheral blood for TCR sequencing was collected from all dose cohorts at baseline, on cycle 4 day 1, and on cycle 7 day 1. The samples were drawn from a first-in-human, open-label, multicenter phase I dose-escalation trial of ivuxolimab. Adults with locally advanced or metastatic head and neck squamous cell, hepatocellular, melanoma or renal cell carcinoma were enrolled in the trial. Before TCR sequencing, CD4+ T cells and CD8+ T cells from peripheral blood were sorted into separate populations. To sequence the TCRbeta CDR3 region, genomic DNA was isolated from the sorted cells. The immunoSEQ Assay was used for sequencing of TCRbeta CDR3 regions. The clones in this table, taken by TCRdb from immuneACCESS, are in-frame only. Not every clone is retained; where verified, under half of the shortfall comes from an unresolved V gene, and the cause of the rest is unknown. In all, the sample holds around 21,000 clones, and 80% to 90% of those were seen once. The top ten clonotypes cover 14% of the sample.

Study-level results and caveats: Low levels of normalized T-cell clonal expansion were also shown by some nonresponding patients. In partial responders in the 0.1-3.0 mg/kg groups, normalized peripheral clonal expansion was found to be among the lowest, especially among CD8+ T cells. The antigen specificity of the peripheral T cells that underwent clonal expansion was not determined. At doses from 0.1 to 3.0 mg/kg, clonal expansion was seen in both CD4+ and CD8+ blood T cells between baseline and week 6. After ivuxolimab, expanded clones were on average more numerous among CD8+ T cells than among CD4+ T cells.

The chain uses TRBV14 and TRBJ2-3, with 7 bases in between that match TRBD1. The source of this sequence is an adult with an advanced solid tumor such as melanoma, head and neck, liver or kidney cancer. The sample here was CD4+ or CD8+ T cells sorted from blood, taken in a trial of the OX40 agonist ivuxolimab. The CDR3 sequence is CASSPRYRQGGTDTQYF. The DNA sequence follows: TGTGCCAGCAGCCCACGATATCGACAGGGTGGCACAGATACGCAGTATTTT.